These 30 T cell receptor beta chains were all obtained from the same sample, sequenced in a study of T-cell memory formation after mild COVID-19. MiXCR, run by TCRdb on the 5' RACE reads, gives a single entry per CDR3 protein. There are 350,000 to 400,000 distinct CDR3 sequences in the sample; 20% to 25% occur only once, and under 15% lies in the top ten. Sequenced input: PBMCs or a T cell subset sorted from them (not recorded which). The source is an adult woman who had mild COVID-19 (a few samples of this study predate the infection). Cell type and time point are not known.

In DNA, the CDR3 is TGTGCCAGCAGCCAAGATTGGTCGGCAGAGACCCAGTACTTC. Translating it yields CASSQDWSAETQYF. This rearrangement joins TRBV14 to TRBJ2-5; D is unresolved. CDR3 size: 14 residues. CDR1 and CDR2 from the germline V gene are SGHDN and FVKESK. The V end was cut by 0 bases, the J end by 4 bases, with 9 bases between.

The CDR3 sequence: CASSWTLVYNTEAFF. The CDR3 bases are TGTGCCAGCAGCTGGACGTTAGTTTATAACACTGAAGCTTTCTTT. The chain couples TRBV5-8 to TRBJ1-1; D gene ambiguous. The CDR3 is made up of 15 amino acids. In germline, CDR1 is SGHTS, CDR2 YDEGEE. V shed 3 bases and J shed 2 bases, with 14 bases lying between them.

This clonotype has a handful of counts. The chain couples TRBV4-1 to TRBJ2-1, with D maybe TRBD1 (5 bases). Deletions cut 3 bases from V and 5 bases from J, with 11 bases between. The CDR3 sequence is 14 residues long. Germline V gene sequence: CDR1 MGHRA, CDR2 YSYEKL. This CDR3 reads CASSHGAGNNEQFF. The CDR3 nucleotides are TGCGCCAGCAGCCACGGCGCAGGGAACAATGAGCAGTTCTTC.

The chain has TRBV10-3 and TRBJ2-1; 13 bases line up with TRBD2. The ends lost 4 bases at V and 9 bases at J; junction bases unmatched: 3. The CDR3 spans 14 residues. CDR1 ENHRY and CDR2 SYGVKD come from the germline V gene. The CDR3 DNA reads TGTGCCATCAGTGGGACTAGCGGGGGCAGTGAGCAGTTCTTC. It translates to CAISGTSGGSEQFF.

The rearrangement uses TRBV27 and TRBJ2-5; D unclear. This CDR3 spans 13 amino acids. From germline, CDR1 is MNHEY and CDR2 SMNVEV (reference sequence). Between the trimmed V and J ends, which lost 6 bases and 1 base, there was a span of 9 bases. The chain's CDR3 is CASRVRPQETQYF. CDR3 nucleotides: TGTGCCAGCAGGGTCAGACCCCAAGAGACCCAGTACTTC.

This clonotype came up a few times. The chain uses TRBV24-1 and TRBJ1-2, with unresolved D. The CDR3 is 13 amino acids. V was trimmed by 5 bases and J by 8 bases, leaving 14 bases between them. Germline CDR1 KGHDR, CDR2 SFDVKD. CDR3 DNA: TGTGCCACCAGTGTCGACGGTCCGACGGGCTACACCTTC. Translated: CATSVDGPTGYTF.

This clonotype was seen only a few times. This chain uses TRBV14 with TRBJ2-1; no clear D gene. Germline CDR1 is SGHDN and CDR2 is FVKESK. This CDR3 has 16 amino acids. With 1 base removed from V and 0 bases from J, the gap between germline ends came to 10 bases. The CDR3 DNA is TGTGCCAGCAGCCAAGGTGCCTTGAGCTCCTACAATGAGCAGTTCTTC. Translating gives CASSQGALSSYNEQFF.

This clonotype was seen a few times. This chain links TRBV7-2 with TRBJ2-1, with 7 nucleotides matching TRBD1. The CDR3 has 15 residues. Germline V gene data show CDR1 as SGHTA and CDR2 as FQGNSA. With V trimmed by 6 bases and J by 3 bases, 8 bases remained unmatched. The CDR3 nucleotides read TGTGCCAGCAGGGGACAGCTATCAGTCTACAATGAGCAGTTCTTC. Its protein product is CASRGQLSVYNEQFF.

The chain recombines TRBV18 with TRBJ2-1, with 11 bases that match TRBD1. This CDR3 spans 16 amino acids. The V segment lost 5 bases and the J segment 3 bases; nucleotides outside the gene matches: 6. Germline CDR1 is KGHSH and CDR2 is LQKENI. The CDR3 here is CASSGPGQGDYNEQFF. CDR3 bases: TGTGCCAGCTCAGGCCCGGGACAGGGGGACTACAATGAGCAGTTCTTC.

In this sample, this clonotype turned up a few times. This chain joins TRBV30 and TRBJ2-3, with unresolved D. Trimming shortened V by 2 bases and J by 6 bases, and 6 bases separated the two germline ends. Per germline, CDR1 GTSNPN and CDR2 SVGIG (reference sequence). This CDR3 comprises 11 residues. CDR3: CAWSMGDTQYF. The CDR3 coding sequence is TGTGCCTGGAGTATGGGGGATACGCAGTATTTT.

This chain links TRBV27 with TRBJ2-5; tentatively, D is TRBD2 (6 bases). Deletions cut 4 bases from V and 3 bases from J, with 12 bases between. The CDR3 has 14 amino acids. Germline CDR1 reads MNHEY; CDR2 reads SMNVEV (reference sequence). The CDR3 reads CASSSGGTKETQYF. The CDR3, as DNA: TGTGCCAGCAGTTCAGGCGGGACGAAAGAGACCCAGTACTTC.

The chain carries TRBV7-8 and TRBJ1-4; 8 bases fit TRBD1. V trimming: 5 bases; J trimming: 5 bases; junction bases outside the gene matches: 10. The germline CDR1 and CDR2 sequences are SGHVS and FQNEAQ. The length of the CDR3 is 16 residues. CDR3 in amino acids: CASSDRRTGRNEKLFF. The CDR3 DNA is TGTGCCAGCAGCGATCGACGGACAGGGAGGAATGAAAAACTGTTTTTT.

This clonotype was seen at least ten times. The V gene is TRBV3-1, the J gene TRBJ2-1; 13 positions match TRBD2. The CDR3 sequence is 17 residues long. Germline V gives CDR1 LGHDT, CDR2 YNNKEL (reference sequence). The junction had 3 bases not matched to a gene; V was cut back by 4 bases and J by 0 bases. CDR3 bases: TGTGCCAGCAGCCTGACTAGCGGGGGGAGCTCCTACAATGAGCAGTTCTTC. Its translation is CASSLTSGGSSYNEQFF.

In this sample, this clonotype turned up a few times. The V call is TRBV7-9, the J call TRBJ1-5, with TRBD1 identical over 7 bases. Germline V lookup: CDR1 SEHNR, CDR2 FQNEAQ (reference sequence). After removal of 2 bases from V and 0 bases from J, the junction contained 19 bases not matched to a gene. This CDR3 contains 21 residues. The chain's CDR3 is CASSLYRLLDREAYSNQPQHF. The CDR3 coding sequence is TGTGCCAGCAGCTTATACCGTTTGCTCGACAGGGAGGCCTATAGCAATCAGCCCCAGCATTTT.

This clonotype appeared a few times. V and J are TRBV12-3 or TRBV12-4 and TRBJ1-1; D not resolved. The CDR3 is 13 residues long. The V and J ends lost 3 bases and 0 bases respectively, with 5 bases between them. The CDR3, as DNA: TGTGCCAGCAGTTTCATGGTGAACACTGAAGCTTTCTTT. Translation: CASSFMVNTEAFF.

This clonotype has a count of ten or more. The chain couples TRBV7-2 to TRBJ1-2, with D possibly matching TRBD1 (6 bases). The CDR3 has 14 amino acids. Germline V gene sequence: CDR1 SGHTA, CDR2 FQGNSA. Trimming removed 2 bases from V and 6 bases from J, with 13 bases in between. CDR3 residues: CASSLNGQYNGYTF. CDR3 nucleotide sequence: TGTGCCAGCAGCTTAAACGGACAGTATAATGGCTACACCTTC.

This clonotype has just a few counts. V and J are TRBV7-8 and TRBJ2-7; the D gene could be TRBD1 or TRBD2 (5 bases each). V lost 8 bases to trimming and J lost 0 bases, with 14 bases between them. The CDR3 sequence is 14 residues long. Germline assignment: CDR1 SGHVS and CDR2 FQNEAQ. The CDR3 DNA reads TGTGCCAGCGCCCTCAGGGAGACCTCCTACGAGCAGTACTTC. This translates into CASALRETSYEQYF.

This chain connects TRBV29-1 to TRBJ1-1; tentative D call: TRBD1 (5 bases). The V end lost 4 bases, the J end lost 0 bases, and 9 bases lay between the germline ends. Germline lookup yields CDR1 SQVTM and CDR2 ANQGSEA. This CDR3 comprises 13 residues. This CDR3 reads CSVVRGMNTEAFF. CDR3 nucleotide sequence: TGCAGCGTTGTGCGGGGGATGAACACTGAAGCTTTCTTT.

This clonotype has more than one count but fewer than ten. This sequence joins TRBV7-9 and TRBJ2-1, with D perhaps matching TRBD2 (6 bases). The V and J ends lost 5 bases and 8 bases respectively, with 22 bases between them. The CDR3 length is 16 residues. CDR1 is SEHNR and CDR2 is FQNEAQ in the germline V gene (reference sequence). The chain's CDR3 is CASSRPGGSVADEQFF. CDR3 nucleotide sequence: TGTGCCAGCAGCCGGCCCGGGGGAAGCGTCGCGGATGAGCAGTTCTTC.

The rearrangement links TRBV7-9 to TRBJ2-5, with 8 nucleotides matching TRBD1. The V gene's germline CDR1 is SEHNR and CDR2 FQNEAQ (reference sequence). The CDR3 totals 15 residues. The ends lost 5 bases at V and 5 bases at J; junction bases unmatched: 10. The DNA of the CDR3 is TGTGCCAGCAGCACCCGAGGGACAGGCGGTGAGACCCAGTACTTC. Translation: CASSTRGTGGETQYF.

This clonotype was seen a few times. V is TRBV7-9 and J is TRBJ2-3; 10 positions match TRBD1. The CDR3 loop spans 16 amino acids. Germline CDR1 reads SEHNR; CDR2 reads FQNEAQ (reference sequence). Losses at the gene ends were 5 bases for V and 4 bases for J; bases not matched to a gene: 9. CDR3 protein: CASSTAGTGVADTQYF. The CDR3 DNA reads TGTGCCAGCAGCACCGCCGGGACAGGGGTAGCAGATACGCAGTATTTT.

Only a few counts were recorded for this clonotype. This chain uses TRBV12-3 or TRBV12-4 with TRBJ2-3; D may be TRBD1 or TRBD2 (5 bases each). V was pared by 4 bases and J by 4 bases, with 12 bases between. The CDR3 sequence is 14 residues long. CDR3 nucleotide sequence: TGTGCCAGCAGTTATCCCGGGGACCCAGATACGCAGTATTTT. Its protein is CASSYPGDPDTQYF.

J is TRBJ2-5 and V is TRBV6-2 or TRBV6-3; 8 bases fit TRBD1. After removal of 5 bases from V and 1 base from J, the junction contained 9 bases not matched to a gene. The CDR3 totals 16 residues. The germline gives CDR1 MNHEY, CDR2 SVGEGT. The CDR3 sequence is CASSLGQGLVQETQYF. In DNA form, the CDR3 reads TGTGCCAGCAGTCTCGGACAGGGCTTGGTCCAAGAGACCCAGTACTTC.

The CDR3 coding sequence is TGTGCCAGCAGTGAACAGGCTCCTCGTAGCTCCTACAATGAGCAGTTCTTC. This gives the protein CASSEQAPRSSYNEQFF. The chain carries TRBV6-1 and TRBJ2-1; no reliable D call. The CDR3 is 17 residues long. V lost 2 bases and J lost 0, with 14 bases in between. Germline V gene sequence: CDR1 MNHNS, CDR2 SASEGT.

This clonotype appeared a few times. V usage is TRBV7-2 and J usage is TRBJ2-2; TRBD2 agrees at 7 bases. Germline V CDR1 and CDR2: SGHTA, FQGNSA. The ends lost 2 bases at V and 5 bases at J; junction bases unmatched: 5. There are 15 residues in the CDR3. Written as DNA, the CDR3 is TGTGCCAGCAGCTTAAGGCGGGGGAGTACCGGGGAGCTGTTTTTT. This translates into CASSLRRGSTGELFF.

The chain uses TRBV12-3 or TRBV12-4 and TRBJ1-1, with D maybe TRBD1 (6 bases). Trimming removed 9 bases at V and 0 bases at J, with 14 bases between. The CDR3 totals 14 residues. The CDR3 DNA sequence: TGTGCCAGGATAGGGGGAGCAATGAACACTGAAGCTTTCTTT. Residues: CARIGGAMNTEAFF.

This chain connects TRBV29-1 to TRBJ1-1, with 7 bases identical to TRBD1. This CDR3 comprises 14 residues. V was clipped by 4 bases and J by 7 bases; unmatched bases: 12. Germline CDR1 reads SQVTM; CDR2 reads ANQGSEA. CDR3: CSVGLGTEEFEAFF. In DNA, the CDR3 is TGCAGCGTTGGGTTAGGGACAGAGGAATTTGAAGCTTTCTTT.

The V call is TRBV12-3 or TRBV12-4, the J call TRBJ2-3; D is unclear. Between the trimmed V and J ends, which lost 5 bases and 5 bases, there was a span of 8 bases. The CDR3 has 12 amino acids. CDR3 in DNA: TGTGCCAGCAGTCCCCTGAGAGATACGCAGTATTTT. Translating it yields CASSPLRDTQYF.

This clonotype came up a few times. The rearrangement links TRBV12-3 or TRBV12-4 to TRBJ1-5; D is perhaps TRBD1 (5 bases). The V end lost 4 bases, the J end lost 6 bases, and 10 bases lay between the germline ends. This CDR3 has 13 amino acids. CDR3 loop: CASSSTESQPQHF. The DNA for the CDR3 is TGTGCCAGCAGTTCGACAGAGAGTCAGCCCCAGCATTTT.

The rearrangement uses TRBV5-1 and TRBJ2-1, with TRBD2 matching 9 bases. V shed 4 bases, J shed 0 bases, and the junction held 11 bases outside the gene matches. CDR3 length equals 18 residues. Germline V CDR1 and CDR2: SGHRS, YFSETQ. The CDR3 coding sequence is TGCGCCAGCAGCACCTGGGCTAGCGGGGACTACTCCTACAATGAGCAGTTCTTC. Protein product: CASSTWASGDYSYNEQFF. Supplemented by reference TRBV5-1 and TRBJ2-1, the full variable domain reads KAGVTQTPRYLIKTRGQQVTLSCSPISGHRSVSWYQQTPGQGLQFLFEYFSETQRNKGNFPGRFSGRQFSNSRSEMNVSTLELGDSALYLCASSTWASGDYSYNEQFFGPGTRLTVL.